The source of this T cell receptor (beta chain) is a study of cytomegalovirus exposure and HLA in healthy donors. Study conclusions and caveats: With DRB1 most and HLA-C fewest, TCR association rates differed between HLA loci in a later analysis. As a later analysis showed, several of the most significant clusters appeared to be linked to common viral pathogens. In an earlier analysis, most TCR beta V segments were productive about 87% or about 30% of the time.

Comments on this clone: The antigen remains unidentified.

The PCR used 60 Vbeta and 13 Jbeta primers. The repertoire was sequenced with immunoSEQ multiplex PCR; TCRdb's copy has only in-frame clones and lacks some. Of 80,000 to 100,000 clones in the sample, about two thirds were seen once. The sequence was obtained from a female donor in good health and CMV-seronegative. The specimen was PBMCs.

The CDR3 DNA reads TGTGCCAATGGGGACATCCTAGCCGGCTACACCTTC. Protein sequence: CANGDILAGYTF. This rearrangement joins TRBV2 to TRBJ1-2; a weak D match, TRBD1 (6 bases). Deletions cut 10 bases from V and 8 bases from J, with 17 bases between. CDR1 and CDR2 (germline): SNHLY, FYNNEI. The CDR3 length is 12 residues.